The clone carrying this TCR beta chain was counted a single time. Its cognate antigen is unknown. Profiling relied on immunoSEQ multiplex PCR, and the TCRdb table lists in-frame clones only, not all of them. The data hold around 50,000 clones, with about 77% observed a single time. This sample is drawn from a study of a mutant IDH1 vaccine in newly diagnosed glioma. Study at large: Patients received vaccination from 4-6 weeks after radiotherapy alone, or with temozolomide cycles. Treated patients showed a male proportion of approximately 60%, a female proportion of around 40%, and a mean age of 40.4 years. Earlier therapy was either radiotherapy, temozolomide, or both, and most got both.

Germline assignment: CDR1 MNHEY and CDR2 SMNVEV (reference sequence). This CDR3 has 14 amino acids. Trimming left V 2 bases short and J 6 bases short, with 11 bases between. This sample's time point: week 5, during vaccination. Alongside topical imiquimod, each dose of vaccine comprised 300 ug of mutant IDH1 20-mer peptide. Astrocytomas that were new, WHO grade 3 or 4, IDH1-mutant and ATRX-lost were present in the donors. The rearrangement uses TRBV27 and TRBJ1-5; a weak D match, TRBD1 (5 bases). This sample comprised PBMCs, obtained from a glioma patient whose treatment included an IDH1 peptide vaccine. The source of this sequence is a man aged 50 to 60 with glioma. For the CDR3, the DNA is TGTGCCAGCAGTTTAAGGGAGGGGAGTCAGCCCCAGCATTTT. Its protein product is CASSLREGSQPQHF.